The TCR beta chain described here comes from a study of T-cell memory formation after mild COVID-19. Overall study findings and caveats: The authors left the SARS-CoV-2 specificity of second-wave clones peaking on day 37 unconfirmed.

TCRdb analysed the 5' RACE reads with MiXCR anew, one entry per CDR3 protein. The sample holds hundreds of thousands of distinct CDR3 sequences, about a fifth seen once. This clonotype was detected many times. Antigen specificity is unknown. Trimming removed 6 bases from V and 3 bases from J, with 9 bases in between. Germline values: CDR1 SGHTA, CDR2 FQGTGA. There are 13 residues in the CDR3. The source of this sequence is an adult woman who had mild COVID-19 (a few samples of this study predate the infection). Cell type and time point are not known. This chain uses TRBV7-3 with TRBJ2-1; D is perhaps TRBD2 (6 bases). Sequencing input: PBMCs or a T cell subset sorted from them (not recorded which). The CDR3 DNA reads TGTGCCAGCAGTTCGGGGGTCTACAATGAGCAGTTCTTC. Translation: CASSSGVYNEQFF.